A selection of T cell receptor beta chains follows, all from one sample in a study of blood T cell repertoires in COVID-19. Profiled with immunoSEQ multiplex PCR; TCRdb holds only in-frame clones, not every one. The sample yields about 150,000 clones, around 80% seen once. Sequencing used peripheral blood. The receptors were gathered from a man in his forties or fifties with acute or convalescent COVID-19. Both conserved end residues are part of each CDR3. A D gene is named only where the DNA matches it firmly. Only part of the rows carry a size: once, few, many, or a class if the clone is expanded.

j_call	v_call	clone_size	d_call	cdr3_nt	cdr3_aa
TRBJ2-3	TRBV2	-	TRBD1	TGTGCCAGCAGGGCCGGGACAGGGCTTAAAGGCACAGATACGCAGTATTTT	CASRAGTGLKGTDTQYF
TRBJ2-2	TRBV24-1	-	-	TGTGCCACTTCCTTGGGCAGGCAGAACACCGGGGAGCTGTTTTTT	CATSLGRQNTGELFF
TRBJ1-1	TRBV5-1	few	TRBD1	TGCGCCAGCAGTCCCGGGACAGCGAACACTGAAGCTTTCTTT	CASSPGTANTEAFF
TRBJ2-7	TRBV5-5	-	-	TGTGCCAGCAGCTTGGCTTCAGGCTCCTACGAGCAGTACTTC	CASSLASGSYEQYF
TRBJ1-2	TRBV10-3	-	TRBD1	TGTGCCATCAGTGAACCGGGACAGGGACACTATGGCTACACCTTC	CAISEPGQGHYGYTF
TRBJ1-6	TRBV5-1	-	-	TGCGCCAGCAGCCCCGTACCACGGGAGGTAGGGTCACCCCTCCACTTT	CASSPVPREVGSPLHF
TRBJ1-1	TRBV10-1	-	-	TGCGCCAGCTCTCTCGTAGAGAACACTGAAGCTTTCTTT	CASSLVENTEAFF
TRBJ1-1	TRBV19	medium-sized	-	TGTGCCAGTAGCAAGACAGTATTGAACACTGAAGCTTTCTTT	CASSKTVLNTEAFF
TRBJ2-2	TRBV11-3	-	-	TGTGCCAGCAGACGCGGCACCGGGGAGCTGTTTTTT	CASRRGTGELFF
TRBJ1-5	TRBV4-1	-	-	TGCGCCAGCAGCCAAGAAGAGGGCAATCAGCCCCAGCATTTT	CASSQEEGNQPQHF
TRBJ2-1	TRBV2	-	TRBD1	TGTGCCAGCATGGACAGGGGGACCTACAATGAGCAGTTCTTC	CASMDRGTYNEQFF
TRBJ2-1	TRBV6-5	-	TRBD1	TGTGCCAGCAGTTTTTCGTATGGGCAGGGGGATGAGCAGTTCTTC	CASSFSYGQGDEQFF
TRBJ2-1	TRBV19	-	TRBD1	TGTGCCAGTAGTACCTTGACAGGGCAAAGCTCCTACAATGAGCAGTTCTTC	CASSTLTGQSSYNEQFF
TRBJ1-1	TRBV2	-	-	TGTGCCAGCAGTGAAGGGCAGGGAACTGAAGCTTTCTTT	CASSEGQGTEAFF
TRBJ2-4	TRBV21-1	-	-	TGTGCCAGCAGCTCCCGACTTTCCGCGGGGGGGCCCCTCGCCAAAAACATTCAGTACTTC	CASSSRLSAGGPLAKNIQYF
TRBJ1-5	TRBV4-2	-	-	TGTGCCAGCAGCCAAGGTACCACAGGGCAGGATGGCAATCAGCCCCAGCATTTT	CASSQGTTGQDGNQPQHF